What follows are 31 T cell receptor beta chains derived from one specimen sequenced in a study of blood T cell repertoires in COVID-19. The assay was immunoSEQ multiplex PCR, and TCRdb's table has in-frame clones only and misses some. The data show fewer than 200,000 clones, with around 87% seen just once and roughly 0.85% held by the top ten. The sequencing input was peripheral blood. All receptors derive from a woman between 18 and 29 years old who had recovered from COVID-19.

This chain joins TRBV9 and TRBJ1-1, with no clear D. The CDR3 contains 11 residues. The V and J ends lost 4 bases and 2 bases respectively, with 3 bases between them. From germline, CDR1 is SGDLS and CDR2 YYNGEE. For the CDR3, the DNA is TGTGCCAGCAGCTCTAACACTGAAGCTTTCTTT. It yields the protein CASSSNTEAFF.

The chain recombines TRBV2 with TRBJ2-3, with TRBD1 matching 9 bases. Trimming cost V 6 bases and J 2 bases; bases outside gene matches: 3. This CDR3 comprises 14 residues. Per the germline V gene, CDR1 is SNHLY and CDR2 is FYNNEI. DNA of the CDR3: TGTGCCAGCAGAAGGGACAGGGTCACAGATACGCAGTATTTT. This encodes CASRRDRVTDTQYF.

A single count supports this clone. The V and J genes are TRBV9 and TRBJ2-3; a possible D gene is TRBD2 (5 bases). The CDR3 spans 14 residues. The germline V gene encodes CDR1 SGDLS and CDR2 YYNGEE. V gave up 4 bases and J gave up 0 bases, with 9 bases separating them. This CDR3 reads CASSTRTSTDTQYF. The CDR3 nucleotides are TGTGCCAGCAGCACCCGGACTAGCACAGATACGCAGTATTTT.

This clone has only a few counts. The chain has TRBV6-2 or TRBV6-3 and TRBJ2-4, with D unclear. V was clipped by 6 bases and J by 2 bases, with 11 bases between them. The CDR3 runs to 14 residues. Germline assignment: CDR1 MNHEY and CDR2 SVGEGT. This CDR3 is CASSQNNPKNIQYF. The CDR3 coding sequence is TGTGCCAGCAGCCAAAACAACCCCAAAAACATTCAGTACTTC.

This sequence joins TRBV24-1 and TRBJ2-7; 8 positions match TRBD1. V shed 5 bases, J shed 7 bases, and the junction held 9 bases outside the gene matches. CDR1 and CDR2 (germline): KGHDR, SFDVKD. CDR3 length equals 14 residues. Here the CDR3 reads CATSAPGTGGEQYF. Written as DNA, the CDR3 is TGTGCCACCAGTGCCCCCGGGACAGGCGGGGAGCAGTACTTC.

The chain joins TRBV27 to TRBJ2-2; D remains ambiguous. V lost 6 bases, J lost 5 bases, and 4 bases lay in between. This CDR3 contains 11 residues. Germline-derived CDR1 and CDR2 are MNHEY and SMNVEV (reference sequence). In nucleotides, the CDR3 is TGTGCCAGCAGCCAGACCGGGGAGCTGTTTTTT. This sequence encodes CASSQTGELFF.

The rearrangement links TRBV19 to TRBJ1-4; D is perhaps TRBD1 (6 bases). This CDR3 spans 17 amino acids. The germline CDR1 and CDR2 sequences are LNHDA and SQIVND (reference sequence). Trimming cost V 2 bases and J 0 bases, with 13 bases left between them. The CDR3 bases are TGTGCCAGTAGTATATGGGCAGGGGTCGCAACTAATGAAAAACTGTTTTTT. Protein sequence: CASSIWAGVATNEKLFF.

This rearrangement joins TRBV6-5 to TRBJ2-6, with D perhaps matching TRBD1 (6 bases). CDR1 and CDR2 (germline): MNHEY, SVGAGI. There are 14 residues in the CDR3. V was clipped by 6 bases and J by 4 bases, with 10 bases between them. The DNA of the CDR3 is TGTGCCAGCAGCACAGGGTTCGGGGCCAACGTCCTGACTTTC. Amino acids: CASSTGFGANVLTF.

The count of this clone is one. This rearrangement joins TRBV28 to TRBJ1-5; D gene ambiguous. The CDR3 is made up of 17 amino acids. The V end lost 5 bases, the J end lost 3 bases, and 20 bases lay between the germline ends. CDR1 MDHEN and CDR2 SYDVKM come from the germline V gene. The CDR3 sequence is CASSAPPEQLNNQPQHF. CDR3 bases: TGTGCCAGCAGTGCCCCCCCCGAACAGCTAAACAATCAGCCCCAGCATTTT.

The chain employs TRBV4-1 and TRBJ2-4, with D unresolved. The CDR3 sequence is 15 residues long. V was cut by 2 bases and J by 0 bases, with 8 bases left in between. The V gene's germline CDR1 is MGHRA and CDR2 YSYEKL. CDR3 residues: CASSQLFLAKNIQYF. CDR3 nucleotide sequence: TGCGCCAGCAGCCAACTTTTCTTAGCCAAAAACATTCAGTACTTC.

V is TRBV25-1 and J is TRBJ2-2; tentative D call: TRBD1 (5 bases). This CDR3 contains 12 residues. Germline CDR1 MGHDK, CDR2 SYGVNS. Trimming cost V 8 bases and J 6 bases, with 10 bases left between them. CDR3 bases: TGTGCCAGCGGCAGGGAATCCGGGGAGCTGTTTTTT. Translation gives CASGRESGELFF.

The chain joins TRBV5-6 to TRBJ1-6; TRBD1 might be the D (5 bases). The CDR3 is 14 residues long. CDR1 and CDR2 from the germline V gene are SGHDT and YYEEEE. Trimming pared 4 bases from V and 7 bases from J, leaving 12 bases between. CDR3 residues: CASSDPGGNSPLHF. The CDR3 bases are TGTGCCAGCAGCGACCCCGGGGGGAATTCACCCCTCCACTTT. Drawing the rest from reference TRBV5-6 and TRBJ1-6, the complete variable domain is DAGVTQSPTHLIKTRGQQVTLRCSPKSGHDTVSWYQQALGQGPQFIFQYYEEEERQRGNFPDRFSGHQFPNYSSELNVNALLLGDSALYLCASSDPGGNSPLHFGNGTRLTVT.

V and J are TRBV12-3 or TRBV12-4 and TRBJ2-5; D is ambiguous. There are 11 residues in the CDR3. Trimming pared 3 bases from V and 6 bases from J, leaving 5 bases between. The CDR3 spells CASSFSKTQYF. DNA for the CDR3: TGTGCCAGCAGTTTCTCTAAGACCCAGTACTTC.

The chain joins TRBV9 to TRBJ2-1; D call uncertain. V dropped 5 bases and J dropped 9 bases, with 18 bases sitting between them. This CDR3 has 14 amino acids. Looked up from germline, CDR1 is SGDLS and CDR2 is YYNGEE. The CDR3 sequence is CASREPGSESEQFF. CDR3 sequence (DNA): TGTGCCAGCAGGGAGCCCGGGTCCGAATCTGAGCAGTTCTTC.

The chain recombines TRBV5-6 with TRBJ2-4; 9 bases fit TRBD1. Germline CDR1 reads SGHDT; CDR2 reads YYEEEE. Trimming at V came to 2 bases and at J to 7 bases, leaving 7 bases not matched to a gene. This CDR3 has 15 residues. CDR3: CASSFGTGPRNIQYF. CDR3 sequence (DNA): TGTGCCAGCAGCTTTGGGACAGGGCCTAGGAACATTCAGTACTTC.

The genes are TRBV18 and TRBJ1-1, with D perhaps matching TRBD1 (6 bases). This CDR3 comprises 13 residues. The V and J ends lost 2 bases and 5 bases respectively, with 9 bases between them. From germline, CDR1 is KGHSH and CDR2 LQKENI. CDR3 coding DNA: TGTGCCAGCTCACCAGGGGGCCGGACTGAAGCTTTCTTT. Amino acids: CASSPGGRTEAFF.

The chain recombines TRBV19 with TRBJ1-1; possibly TRBD1 for D (6 bases). Germline values: CDR1 LNHDA, CDR2 SQIVND (reference sequence). V lost 4 bases to trimming and J lost 4 bases, with 16 bases between them. This CDR3 has 15 amino acids. The CDR3 protein is CASSNRDLSGTEAFF. The CDR3 DNA reads TGTGCCAGTAGTAACAGGGATCTCTCTGGCACTGAAGCTTTCTTT. Complete variable domain (other parts from reference TRBV19 and TRBJ1-1): DGGITQSPKYLFRKEGQNVTLSCEQNLNHDAMYWYRQDPGQGLRLIYYSQIVNDFQKGDIAEGYSVSREKKESFPLTVTSAQKNPTAFYLCASSNRDLSGTEAFFGQGTRLTVV.

A few counts support this clone. The rearrangement uses TRBV28 and TRBJ2-2; D gene unclear. The V gene's germline CDR1 is MDHEN and CDR2 SYDVKM. The V end was cut by 3 bases, the J end by 0 bases, with 8 bases between. The CDR3 contains 15 residues. The CDR3 DNA reads TGTGCCAGCAGTTTCCCGCAGACGAACACCGGGGAGCTGTTTTTT. Amino acids: CASSFPQTNTGELFF.

The chain has TRBV11-1 and TRBJ1-1; tentatively, D is TRBD1 (6 bases). V was pared by 0 bases and J by 0 bases, with 11 bases between. The CDR3 spans 16 residues. Germline V gene sequence: CDR1 SGHAT, CDR2 FQDESV (reference sequence). The CDR3 nucleotides read TGTGCCAGCAGCTTAGCGCAGGGGCCCATGAACACTGAAGCTTTCTTT. It encodes CASSLAQGPMNTEAFF. Complete variable domain (other parts from reference TRBV11-1 and TRBJ1-1): EAEVAQSPRYKITEKSQAVAFWCDPISGHATLYWYRQILGQGPELLVQFQDESVVDDSQLPKDRFSAERLKGVDSTLKIQPAELGDSAMYLCASSLAQGPMNTEAFFGQGTRLTVV.

The V gene is TRBV9, the J gene TRBJ1-1, with D perhaps TRBD1 (5 bases). The CDR3 is made up of 13 amino acids. Per germline, CDR1 SGDLS and CDR2 YYNGEE. The V gene lost 3 bases and the J gene lost 4 bases, with 10 bases spanning the gap. CDR3 sequence (DNA): TGTGCCAGCAGCGCGGACACCTTCACTGAAGCTTTCTTT. Translation: CASSADTFTEAFF.

The V call is TRBV7-2, the J call TRBJ1-2; 9 bases are a match to TRBD1. CDR1 SGHTA and CDR2 FQGNSA come from the germline V gene. This CDR3 is 14 amino acids long. Unmatched junction bases numbered 3, after V lost 6 bases and J lost 1 base. CDR3 nucleotides: TGTGCCAGCAGAACGACAGGGGGTAACTATGGCTACACCTTC. Amino acids: CASRTTGGNYGYTF.

The chain joins TRBV7-9 to TRBJ2-3; TRBD2 agrees at 8 bases. The CDR3 runs 14 residues. From germline, CDR1 is SEHNR and CDR2 FQNEAQ (reference sequence). J was trimmed by 5 bases and V by 5 bases; bases with no gene match: 6. Here the CDR3 DNA reads TGTGCCAGCAGCCCCCTCGCGGGAGGAGATACGCAGTATTTT. Its translation is CASSPLAGGDTQYF.

This chain joins TRBV3-1 (or the pseudogene TRBV3-2) and TRBJ2-5, with 10 bases fitting TRBD2. Germline CDR1 is LGHDT and CDR2 is YNNKEL (reference sequence). CDR3 length equals 15 residues. V gave up 5 bases and J gave up 5 bases; unmatched junction bases: 8. CDR3 in DNA: TGTGCCAGCAGCGTTTTAGCGGGGGGTCGGGAGACCCAGTACTTC. This translates into CASSVLAGGRETQYF.

The rearrangement uses TRBV7-9 and TRBJ1-4; D is undetermined. This CDR3 spans 15 amino acids. CDR1 and CDR2 (germline): SEHNR, FQNEAQ (reference sequence). V shed 4 bases and J shed 7 bases, with 16 bases lying between them. The CDR3 DNA reads TGTGCCAGCAGCTCCCCCGCCGAGGTCGGTGAAAAACTGTTTTTT. Translating gives CASSSPAEVGEKLFF.

The genes are TRBV19 and TRBJ2-1, with 9 positions matching TRBD2. V was pared by 8 bases and J by 10 bases, with 12 bases of the junction left unmatched. The germline CDR1 and CDR2 sequences are LNHDA and SQIVND (reference sequence). The CDR3 length is 14 residues. The chain's CDR3 is CASDTGTSMNEQFF. DNA for the CDR3: TGTGCCAGTGATACCGGGACTAGCATGAACGAGCAGTTCTTC. The full variable domain, in which reference TRBV19 and TRBJ2-1 provide the parts outside the CDR3, is DGGITQSPKYLFRKEGQNVTLSCEQNLNHDAMYWYRQDPGQGLRLIYYSQIVNDFQKGDIAEGYSVSREKKESFPLTVTSAQKNPTAFYLCASDTGTSMNEQFFGPGTRLTVL.

This chain connects TRBV12-3 or TRBV12-4 to TRBJ1-3, with unresolved D. The CDR3 spans 13 residues. Trimming took 6 bases from V and 8 from J, leaving 14 bases between them. This CDR3 reads CASSRRGAHTIYF. The CDR3 bases are TGTGCCAGCAGCCGACGGGGTGCGCACACCATATATTTT.

V gene TRBV6-2 or TRBV6-3 combines with J gene TRBJ1-3; a weak D match, TRBD1 (5 bases). The CDR3 length is 14 residues. Between the trimmed V and J ends, which lost 2 bases and 2 bases, there was a span of 7 bases. Germline loops: CDR1 MNHEY, CDR2 SVGEGT. In DNA form, the CDR3 reads TGTGCCAGCAGTTACGGAGGGGCTGGAAACACCATATATTTT. This sequence encodes CASSYGGAGNTIYF.

The rearrangement joins TRBV20-1 to TRBJ1-4, with unresolved D. The CDR3 has 11 residues. Germline V CDR1 and CDR2: DFQATT, SNEGSKA (reference sequence). V shed 6 bases and J shed 8 bases, with 10 bases lying between them. Written as DNA, the CDR3 is TGCAGTGCCCCTTCGAGGGAAAAACTGTTTTTT. Its protein is CSAPSREKLFF.

The chain is built from TRBV28 and TRBJ2-3; TRBD2 matches 9 bases. This CDR3 region has 15 residues. In germline, CDR1 is MDHEN, CDR2 SYDVKM. V lost 6 bases and J lost 1; bases outside the gene matches: 5. This chain's CDR3 is CASRRGGAGTDTQYF. The CDR3 DNA reads TGTGCCAGCAGACGCGGGGGGGCCGGCACAGATACGCAGTATTTT.

This clone has just a few counts. The CDR3 loop is CSGGTPGTGELFF. CDR3 coding DNA: TGCAGCGGCGGGACTCCGGGGACCGGGGAGCTGTTTTTT. V is TRBV29-1 and J is TRBJ2-2; maybe TRBD2 (6 bases). The CDR3 contains 13 residues. Germline V gives CDR1 SQVTM, CDR2 ANQGSEA. V was pared by 7 bases and J by 5 bases, with 14 bases between.

This clone has more than one count but fewer than ten. This sequence joins TRBV4-1 and TRBJ1-4; 9 bases are shared with TRBD1. CDR3 length equals 16 residues. Trimming cost V 1 base and J 8 bases; bases outside gene matches: 8. The V gene's germline CDR1 is MGHRA and CDR2 YSYEKL. CDR3 bases: TGCGCCAGCAGCCAAGGGTTCACAGGGGGCGAGGAAAAACTGTTTTTT. It encodes CASSQGFTGGEEKLFF.